The 27 T cell receptor beta chains given below trace back to one sample, sequenced in a study of T cells after yellow fever vaccination. Via MiXCR, TCRdb re-called the 5' RACE reads, giving one row per CDR3 protein. The sample carries about 350,000 distinct CDR3 sequences, about 7.8% recorded once. The sample here was PBMCs, taken about 49 days after the first yellow fever vaccination. These receptors came from a young man who received the YFV17D yellow fever vaccine.

This clonotype was counted only a few times. This rearrangement joins TRBV24-1 to TRBJ2-5, with D possibly matching TRBD1 (6 bases). CDR1 is KGHDR and CDR2 is SFDVKD in the germline V gene. The CDR3 covers 15 residues. V lost 4 bases and J 5 bases, leaving 16 bases between the germline ends. CDR3 amino acids: CATSEVLRGWETQYF. In DNA, the CDR3 is TGTGCCACCAGTGAGGTTCTCAGGGGCTGGGAGACCCAGTACTTC.

This clonotype came up a few times. This chain links TRBV6-1 with TRBJ2-3; no clear D gene. The V gene lost 6 bases and the J gene lost 6 bases, with 13 bases spanning the gap. Germline V gene data show CDR1 as MNHNS and CDR2 as SASEGT. There are 13 residues in the CDR3. The CDR3 region has the DNA TGTGCCAGCAGCGCCCGGAGCGCTGATACGCAGTATTTT. Translation: CASSARSADTQYF.

The rearrangement uses TRBV7-9 and TRBJ2-7; 11 bases agree with TRBD2. Germline CDR1 is SEHNR and CDR2 is FQNEAQ (reference sequence). This CDR3 is built from 17 residues. V trimming: 5 bases; J trimming: 4 bases; junction bases outside the gene matches: 13. The CDR3 here is CASSPPLPSGGMYEQYF. The CDR3, as DNA: TGTGCCAGCAGCCCACCCCTCCCTAGCGGGGGGATGTACGAGCAGTACTTC. Full variable domain (remainder filled in from reference TRBV7-9 and TRBJ2-7): DTGVSQNPRHKITKRGQNVTFRCDPISEHNRLYWYRQTLGQGPEFLTYFQNEAQLEKSRLLSDRFSAERPKGSFSTLEIQRTEQGDSAMYLCASSPPLPSGGMYEQYFGPGTRLTVT.

The genes are TRBV7-3 and TRBJ1-2, with unresolved D. The CDR3 runs 14 residues. CDR1 and CDR2 from the germline V gene are SGHTA and FQGTGA. V was trimmed by 2 bases and J by 0 bases, leaving 7 bases between them. This CDR3 is CASSLDPSNYGYTF. In DNA form, the CDR3 reads TGTGCCAGCAGCTTAGATCCATCTAACTATGGCTACACCTTC.

This clonotype appeared a few times. The chain employs TRBV6-1 and TRBJ2-3; 8 positions agree with TRBD2. This CDR3 spans 15 amino acids. The V gene end was trimmed by 5 bases and the J gene end by 7 bases; junction bases not matched to a gene: 11. Germline CDR1 is MNHNS and CDR2 is SASEGT. The CDR3 loop is CASSTGTRGIHTQYF. CDR3 DNA: TGTGCCAGCAGTACCGGGACTAGAGGCATTCATACGCAGTATTTT.

The chain carries TRBV2 and TRBJ1-1; TRBD1 matches 9 bases. This CDR3 has 14 amino acids. Trimming cost V 7 bases and J 1 base; bases outside gene matches: 4. The germline V gene has CDR1 SNHLY and CDR2 FYNNEI. The DNA of the CDR3 is TGTGCCAGCACCCAACAGGGGGCGAACACTGAAGCTTTCTTT. This translates into CASTQQGANTEAFF.

The table lists this clonotype with a few counts. J is TRBJ1-6 and V is TRBV20-1, with D possibly matching TRBD1 (6 bases). The CDR3 consists of 15 residues. The V gene's germline CDR1 is DFQATT and CDR2 SNEGSKA (reference sequence). Trimming stripped 1 base from V and 3 bases from J, with 10 bases between. CDR3 bases: TGCAGTGCTAGAGGGACAGCGCACTATAATTCACCCCTCCACTTT. It yields the protein CSARGTAHYNSPLHF.

This clonotype was counted between two and nine times. This chain uses TRBV20-1 with TRBJ2-3; 9 nucleotides match TRBD2. CDR3 length: 15 residues. V shed 6 bases, J shed 2 bases, and the junction held 9 bases outside the gene matches. Germline values: CDR1 DFQATT, CDR2 SNEGSKA (reference sequence). CDR3 sequence reads: CSAPNQRGATDTQYF. The CDR3 coding sequence is TGCAGTGCCCCAAATCAGCGGGGGGCCACAGATACGCAGTATTTT.

This clonotype has only a few counts. The chain recombines TRBV20-1 with TRBJ2-5, with TRBD2 identical over 9 bases. Trimming took 3 bases from V and 4 from J; bases not matched to a gene: 0. Per the germline V gene, CDR1 is DFQATT and CDR2 is SNEGSKA (reference sequence). The CDR3 length is 12 residues. The chain's CDR3 is CSARTSGETQYF. In nucleotides, the CDR3 is TGCAGTGCTAGGACTAGCGGAGAGACCCAGTACTTC.

About this clonotype itself: One end of the junction does not line up with germline, which may come from a read error. V gene TRBV20-1 combines with J gene TRBJ2-5; 8 bases are shared with TRBD2. This CDR3 is built from 16 residues. The germline CDR1 and CDR2 sequences are DFQATT and SNEGSKA (reference sequence). CDR3 residues: CCARDRIWLAGQTQYF. Written as DNA, the CDR3 is TGCTGTGCTAGAGATCGAATATGGCTAGCGGGTCAGACCCAGTACTTC.

The chain carries TRBV11-2 and TRBJ2-7; D is ambiguous. V was clipped by 5 bases and J by 5 bases, with 10 bases between them. The CDR3 has 12 amino acids. Germline CDR1 and CDR2: SGHAT and FQNNGV. The CDR3 region is CASSGLAHEQYF. CDR3 nucleotides: TGTGCCAGCAGCGGCCTGGCCCACGAGCAGTACTTC.

This clonotype was found a few times. J is TRBJ2-2 and V is TRBV7-2; D tentatively reads TRBD1 or TRBD2 (7 bases each). V lost 5 bases, J lost 5 bases, and 21 bases lay in between. The CDR3 contains 17 residues. The V gene's germline CDR1 is SGHTA and CDR2 FQGNSA. CDR3 residues: CASSPGGVGGETGELFF. The CDR3 DNA reads as TGTGCCAGCAGCCCAGGGGGGGTTGGCGGAGAAACCGGGGAGCTGTTTTTT. Full variable domain (remainder filled in from reference TRBV7-2 and TRBJ2-2): GAGVSQSPSNKVTEKGKDVELRCDPISGHTALYWYRQSLGQGLEFLIYFQGNSAPDKSGLPSDRFSAERTGGSVSTLTIQRTQQEDSAVYLCASSPGGVGGETGELFFGEGSRLTVL.

V usage is TRBV6-2 or TRBV6-3 and J usage is TRBJ2-3; 8 bases are shared with TRBD1. This CDR3 contains 16 residues. J was trimmed by 6 bases and V by 4 bases; bases with no gene match: 12. The germline V gene encodes CDR1 MNHEY and CDR2 SVGEGT. As DNA, the CDR3 is TGTGCCAGCAGTTTCCGGGACAGGTCGCCTTTGGATACGCAGTATTTT. Encoded protein: CASSFRDRSPLDTQYF.

The table lists this clonotype with many counts. CDR3 sequence reads: CASSLSVGGNTEAFF. Written as DNA, the CDR3 is TGCGCCAGCAGCTTATCGGTAGGGGGGAACACTGAAGCTTTCTTT. The chain recombines TRBV5-1 with TRBJ1-1, with D perhaps TRBD1 (6 bases). The CDR3 contains 15 residues. The V end was cut by 2 bases, the J end by 1 base, with 12 bases between. Germline CDR1 is SGHRS and CDR2 is YFSETQ. Combining the CDR3 with reference TRBV5-1 and TRBJ1-1 gives the whole variable domain KAGVTQTPRYLIKTRGQQVTLSCSPISGHRSVSWYQQTPGQGLQFLFEYFSETQRNKGNFPGRFSGRQFSNSRSEMNVSTLELGDSALYLCASSLSVGGNTEAFFGQGTRLTVV.

V and J are TRBV9 and TRBJ1-6, with 9 bases that match TRBD1. Trimming took 3 bases from V and 7 from J; bases not matched to a gene: 2. In germline, CDR1 is SGDLS, CDR2 YYNGEE. This CDR3 has 14 amino acids. The CDR3 DNA sequence: TGTGCCAGCAGCGACGGGACAGGGAATTCACCCCTCCACTTT. Translation: CASSDGTGNSPLHF. The whole variable domain, remainder taken from reference TRBV9 and TRBJ1-6, is DSGVTQTPKHLITATGQRVTLRCSPRSGDLSVYWYQQSLDQGLQFLIQYYNGEERAKGNILERFSAQQFPDLHSELNLSSLELGDSALYFCASSDGTGNSPLHFGNGTRLTVT.

Only a few counts were recorded for this clonotype. The V gene is TRBV3-1, the J gene TRBJ2-5; a weak D match, TRBD2 (6 bases). Germline assignment: CDR1 LGHDT and CDR2 YNNKEL (reference sequence). The CDR3 is made up of 18 amino acids. V dropped 4 bases and J dropped 2 bases, with 23 bases sitting between them. The CDR3 region is CASSRNLAGGFGQETQYF. The CDR3 DNA sequence: TGTGCCAGCAGCCGTAACCTGGCCGGGGGATTCGGACAAGAGACCCAGTACTTC.

Ten or more counts support this clonotype. The chain has TRBV5-1 and TRBJ2-5; TRBD2 aligns across 7 bases. The germline V gene has CDR1 SGHRS and CDR2 YFSETQ. Trimming took 3 bases from V and 6 from J; bases not matched to a gene: 8. CDR3 length: 14 amino acids. CDR3 sequence: CASSSSGGLKTQYF. The CDR3 DNA is TGCGCCAGCAGCTCTTCCGGGGGGTTGAAGACCCAGTACTTC.

The J gene is TRBJ2-3, the V gene TRBV28; 8 nucleotides align to TRBD2. Germline CDR1 MDHEN, CDR2 SYDVKM. This CDR3 has 15 amino acids. V lost 3 bases and J lost 0; bases outside the gene matches: 2. CDR3 nucleotides: TGTGCCAGCAGTTTCGGGGGGGTGAGCACAGATACGCAGTATTTT. Translating it yields CASSFGGVSTDTQYF.

This clonotype was seen more than once but under ten times. The rearrangement uses TRBV19 and TRBJ2-7; 7 bases align to TRBD1. The V segment lost 6 bases and the J segment 1 base; nucleotides outside the gene matches: 6. The germline gives CDR1 LNHDA, CDR2 SQIVND (reference sequence). This CDR3 has 14 amino acids. The CDR3 DNA follows: TGTGCCAGTAGAAGGGACAGCGGATCCTACGAGCAGTACTTC. Translation: CASRRDSGSYEQYF. The whole variable domain, remainder taken from reference TRBV19 and TRBJ2-7, is DGGITQSPKYLFRKEGQNVTLSCEQNLNHDAMYWYRQDPGQGLRLIYYSQIVNDFQKGDIAEGYSVSREKKESFPLTVTSAQKNPTAFYLCASRRDSGSYEQYFGPGTRLTVT.

The V and J genes are TRBV4-1 and TRBJ2-7, with 10 bases aligning to TRBD1. Germline values: CDR1 MGHRA, CDR2 YSYEKL. With V trimmed by 4 bases and J by 5 bases, 11 bases remained unmatched. The CDR3 is 16 amino acids. The CDR3 reads CASSRPPGTGENEQYF. Here the CDR3 DNA reads TGCGCCAGCAGCCGCCCCCCTGGGACAGGGGAAAACGAGCAGTACTTC.

This clonotype was counted only a few times. This chain connects TRBV6-2 or TRBV6-3 to TRBJ1-6; possible D gene TRBD1, 5 bases. Trimming took 6 bases from V and 4 from J, leaving 7 bases between them. The CDR3 covers 13 residues. CDR1 and CDR2 (germline): MNHEY, SVGEGT. In nucleotides, the CDR3 is TGTGCCAGCAGGACAGCATATAATTCACCCCTCCACTTT. Translation: CASRTAYNSPLHF.

This sequence joins TRBV7-9 and TRBJ1-2; D unclear. Germline assignment: CDR1 SEHNR and CDR2 FQNEAQ (reference sequence). The germline V and J ends were trimmed by 1 base and 8 bases, with 8 bases remaining between them. The CDR3 consists of 12 residues. CDR3 residues: CASSLEGIGYTF. CDR3 nucleotide sequence: TGTGCCAGCAGCTTAGAAGGGATCGGCTACACCTTC. Full variable domain (rest looked up from reference TRBV7-9 and TRBJ1-2): DTGVSQNPRHKITKRGQNVTFRCDPISEHNRLYWYRQTLGQGPEFLTYFQNEAQLEKSRLLSDRFSAERPKGSFSTLEIQRTEQGDSAMYLCASSLEGIGYTFGSGTRLTVV.

This clonotype has only a few counts. The chain employs TRBV5-1 and TRBJ2-5; D gene uncertain. Germline V gives CDR1 SGHRS, CDR2 YFSETQ. This CDR3 has 13 amino acids. The V end lost 5 bases, the J end lost 2 bases, and 10 bases lay between the germline ends. The CDR3 DNA follows: TGCGCCAGCAGTCCGGACCCTCAAGAGACCCAGTACTTC. This gives the protein CASSPDPQETQYF.

The sample holds many counts of this clonotype. The chain couples TRBV7-3 to TRBJ2-1, with TRBD2 identical over 8 bases. Germline-derived CDR1 and CDR2 are SGHTA and FQGTGA. This CDR3 is built from 13 residues. J was trimmed by 15 bases and V by 5 bases; bases with no gene match: 12. The CDR3 bases are TGTGCCAGCAGCCAAACCCGCCGGGGGGGGTGGTTCTTC. Its translation: CASSQTRRGGWFF.

This clonotype showed up just a few times. The V call is TRBV7-4, the J call TRBJ2-7; 10 bases match TRBD1. The germline CDR1 and CDR2 sequences are SGHVT and SQSDAQ. V gave up 3 bases and J gave up 4 bases; unmatched junction bases: 6. The CDR3 totals 15 residues. The CDR3 nucleotides are TGTGCCAGCAGCTTTAGACAGGGGGCACTGTACGAGCAGTACGTC. Translated: CASSFRQGALYEQYV.

This clonotype has a handful of counts. The J gene is TRBJ1-1, the V gene TRBV6-5, with D unresolved. Germline-derived CDR1 and CDR2 are MNHEY and SVGAGI. V was trimmed by 7 bases and J by 3 bases, leaving 9 bases between them. This CDR3 has 12 residues. CDR3 in amino acids: CASTNGDTEAFF. CDR3 nucleotides: TGTGCCAGCACCAACGGGGACACTGAAGCTTTCTTT.

V and J are TRBV30 and TRBJ2-1; D tentatively reads TRBD1 or TRBD2 (6 bases each). The CDR3 loop spans 14 amino acids. CDR1 is GTSNPN and CDR2 is SVGIG in the germline V gene (reference sequence). The V gene lost 7 bases and the J gene lost 1 base, with 14 bases spanning the gap. The CDR3 sequence: CASEGGPSYNEQFF. The DNA for the CDR3 is TGTGCCTCAGAGGGGGGCCCATCCTACAATGAGCAGTTCTTC.